Listed below are T cell receptor beta chains from one sample, sequenced in a study of T cell responses to AZD1222 COVID-19 vaccine. Profiled with immunoSEQ multiplex PCR; TCRdb holds only in-frame clones, not every one. The sample has about 180,000 clones, 91% seen once. Sequencing was performed on peripheral blood, taken on day 0 of AZD1222 vaccination. These receptors came from an adult in good health. Both conserved end residues are part of each CDR3. A D gene is named only where the DNA matches it firmly. Not all rows give a size; the values are once, few, many and, for expanded clones, a class.

TRBD2 - TRBJ2-1 TRBV7-7 TGTGCTAGCAGCCTGGGACTAGCGGATTACAATGAGCAGTTCTTC CASSLGLADYNEQFF
- - TRBJ2-3 TRBV11-2 TGTGCCAGCAGCTTACCCCCTTTCACAGATACGCAGTATTTT CASSLPPFTDTQYF
- - TRBJ1-5 TRBV7-2 TGTGCCAGCAGCTTAGATGCAGGGGGCAATCAGCCCCAGCATTTT CASSLDAGGNQPQHF
- - TRBJ1-5 TRBV12-3/TRBV12-4 TGTGCCAGCAGTTTGAGGTCCGGATGGCCCCAGCATTTT CASSLRSGWPQHF
- few TRBJ1-5 TRBV6-2/TRBV6-3 TGTGCCAGCAGTGGGCAGCGCTATAATCAGCCCCAGCATTTT CASSGQRYNQPQHF
- - TRBJ1-5 TRBV9 TGTGCCAGCAGCGTAGGGTCGGAGAATAGCAATCAGCCCCAGCATTTT CASSVGSENSNQPQHF
TRBD1 - TRBJ2-5 TRBV7-2 TGTGCCAGCAGTCCACAGGGGGCGGGGGAGACCCAGTACTTC CASSPQGAGETQYF
- - TRBJ2-7 TRBV4-3 TGCGCCAGCAGCCAAGGGCCCGACAGTTCCTACGAGCAGTACTTC CASSQGPDSSYEQYF
TRBD1 - TRBJ1-2 TRBV19 TGTGCCAGTAGTATAGGGACAGGGGTGAACTATGGCTACACCTTC CASSIGTGVNYGYTF
- - TRBJ1-1 TRBV7-2 TGTGCCAGCAGCTTAAACCTCGGACCAAACACTGAAGCTTTCTTT CASSLNLGPNTEAFF
- once TRBJ1-2 TRBV19 TGTGCCAGTACACCCAAGATCTGGGGGCATGGCTACACCTTC CASTPKIWGHGYTF
- - TRBJ1-2 TRBV30 TGTGCCTGGAGAGGAAGACCGGGAGGGGAAAGAGGCTATGGCTACACCTTC CAWRGRPGGERGYGYTF
- - TRBJ1-2 TRBV27 TGTGCCAGCAGTTTGGGCCTGAACTATGGCTACACCTTC CASSLGLNYGYTF
TRBD1 - TRBJ1-2 TRBV28 TGTGCCAGCAGGGGACAGGGAGTAAACTATGGCTACACCTTC CASRGQGVNYGYTF
- few TRBJ1-2 TRBV4-3 TGCGCCAGCAGCCAAGATCAGGGCCCAGTCTTC CASSQDQGPVF
- - TRBJ2-5 TRBV7-2 TGTGCCAGCAGCTTAGCGCCCGCTCCGGGGCAAGAGACCCAGTACTTC CASSLAPAPGQETQYF
- once TRBJ2-7 TRBV4-3 TGCGCCAGCAGCCAAGGGGGGAGTGTGTGGGGAGAGCAGTACTTC CASSQGGSVWGEQYF
TRBD2 - TRBJ2-3 TRBV7-7 TGTGCTAGCAGCTCGGGACTAGCGGCCACAGATACGCAGTATTTT CASSSGLAATDTQYF
- - TRBJ2-1 TRBV11-3 TGTGCCAGCAGCTTACTTTCTGCTGGACAGCATTCGGATGAGCAGTTCTTC CASSLLSAGQHSDEQFF
- - TRBJ1-1 TRBV6-5 TGTGCCAGCAGTTACGGCACTGAAGCTTTCTTT CASSYGTEAFF
- once TRBJ1-1 TRBV2 TGTGCCAGCCTTCCTTCCCGGGGCTCAAAGTCTATGAACACTGAAGCTTTCTTT CASLPSRGSKSMNTEAFF
TRBD2 - TRBJ2-3 TRBV13 TGTGCCAGCAGCTTTCCGGGGGGTTCTAGCACAGATACGCAGTATTTT CASSFPGGSSTDTQYF
- once TRBJ2-2 TRBV5-4 TGTGCCAGCAGCCGGGGACAGAACACCGGGGAGCTGTTTTTT CASSRGQNTGELFF
- - TRBJ2-1 TRBV3-1/TRBV3-2 TGTGCCAGCAGCCCTTTGGTTGGCAATGAGCAGTTCTTC CASSPLVGNEQFF
- - TRBJ2-1 TRBV27 TGTGCCAGCAGTTTACCGAACAGCCAATACAATGAGCAGTTCTTC CASSLPNSQYNEQFF
- - TRBJ1-2 TRBV6-5 TGTGCCAGCACCACAGGGATAGTTGGCTACACCTTC CASTTGIVGYTF
- - TRBJ2-7 TRBV9 TGTGCCAGCAGCGTAAGCCCATCCATTTCCTACGAGCAGTACTTC CASSVSPSISYEQYF